Shown below are 27 T cell receptor beta chains from a single sample sequenced in a study of PD-1 blockade in classical Hodgkin lymphoma. All the patients suffered relapse after autologous stem cell transplantation, and brentuximab vedotin exposure differed. Generated by immunoSEQ multiplex PCR, the TCRdb table keeps only in-frame clones and is missing some. The sample holds 30,000 to 45,000 clones, approximately 87% seen once. The input for sequencing was peripheral blood mononuclear cells (PBMCs), taken at baseline. The source of these receptors is a human donor with classical Hodgkin lymphoma.

V gene TRBV5-1 combines with J gene TRBJ2-1; 7 bases align to TRBD2. This CDR3 region has 16 residues. J was trimmed by 0 bases and V by 6 bases; bases with no gene match: 9. CDR1 SGHRS and CDR2 YFSETQ come from the germline V gene. CDR3 amino acids: CASKRGDFSSYNEQFF. In DNA, the CDR3 is TGCGCCAGCAAACGGGGGGATTTTAGCTCCTACAATGAGCAGTTCTTC.

The chain carries TRBV6-5 and TRBJ2-1; 11 bases match TRBD2. The germline gives CDR1 MNHEY, CDR2 SVGAGI. The V segment lost 5 bases and the J segment 2 bases; nucleotides outside the gene matches: 2. The CDR3 is 15 residues long. The CDR3 here is CASSLAGGPYNEQFF. The CDR3 coding sequence is TGTGCCAGCAGTCTAGCGGGGGGCCCCTACAATGAGCAGTTCTTC.

V gene TRBV5-1 combines with J gene TRBJ2-5, with D possibly TRBD1 on 6 matching bases. The CDR3 has 13 amino acids. Per the germline V gene, CDR1 is SGHRS and CDR2 is YFSETQ. The V end lost 0 bases, the J end lost 4 bases, and 7 bases lay between the germline ends. This chain's CDR3 is CASSLVGGETQYF. CDR3 nucleotide sequence: TGCGCCAGCAGCTTGGTAGGGGGAGAGACCCAGTACTTC. Variable domain in full (rest from reference TRBV5-1 and TRBJ2-5): KAGVTQTPRYLIKTRGQQVTLSCSPISGHRSVSWYQQTPGQGLQFLFEYFSETQRNKGNFPGRFSGRQFSNSRSEMNVSTLELGDSALYLCASSLVGGETQYFGPGTRLLVL.

This clone was detected once. V and J are TRBV19 and TRBJ2-7; 7 bases map to TRBD1. Germline CDR1 reads LNHDA; CDR2 reads SQIVND (reference sequence). V trimming: 3 bases; J trimming: 2 bases; junction bases outside the gene matches: 4. This CDR3 has 14 residues. The CDR3 here is CASSIGQAAYEQYF. Here the CDR3 DNA reads TGTGCCAGTAGTATTGGACAGGCCGCCTACGAGCAGTACTTC.

This sequence joins TRBV18 and TRBJ1-2; D ambiguous. CDR3 length: 15 residues. In germline, CDR1 is KGHSH, CDR2 LQKENI. Trimming took off 3 bases at V and 4 bases at J, with 15 bases between the two ends. CDR3 protein: CASSPIDGPTYGYTF. The CDR3 DNA follows: TGTGCCAGCTCACCGATCGACGGGCCGACCTATGGCTACACCTTC.

The chain combines TRBV6-6 with TRBJ2-7; 8 positions agree with TRBD2. This CDR3 contains 15 residues. CDR1 is MNHNY, CDR2 SVGAGI, per germline (reference sequence). V was pared by 6 bases and J by 6 bases, with 13 bases of the junction left unmatched. This CDR3 is CASSRLRGAGAEQYF. The CDR3 DNA is TGTGCCAGCAGCCGTCTGCGGGGGGCCGGGGCCGAGCAGTACTTC.

The chain links TRBV27 to TRBJ1-6; no definite D call. Germline V gives CDR1 MNHEY, CDR2 SMNVEV (reference sequence). Trimming stripped 2 bases from V and 6 bases from J, with 14 bases between. CDR3 length: 16 amino acids. This chain's CDR3 is CASSLNPARINSPLHF. CDR3 DNA sequence: TGTGCCAGCAGTTTAAATCCGGCGAGGATTAATTCACCCCTCCACTTT.

This clone showed up just once. The chain has TRBV7-3 and TRBJ2-2, with TRBD1 matching over 10 bases. The CDR3 extends over 15 amino acids. Per germline, CDR1 SGHTA and CDR2 FQGTGA. After removal of 5 bases from V and 1 base from J, the junction contained 1 base not matched to a gene. The CDR3 region is CASSRDRGNTGELFF. The CDR3 coding sequence is TGTGCCAGCAGCCGGGACAGGGGGAACACCGGGGAGCTGTTTTTT.

This chain connects TRBV10-3 to TRBJ1-1, with D possibly matching TRBD1 (5 bases). The germline V gene encodes CDR1 ENHRY and CDR2 SYGVKD. The V end was cut by 4 bases, the J end by 3 bases, with 12 bases between. This CDR3 spans 14 amino acids. The CDR3 sequence: CAISVSPGDTEAFF. CDR3 nucleotide sequence: TGTGCCATCAGTGTGTCCCCGGGGGACACTGAAGCTTTCTTT.

The CDR3 spells CASSRVDRVDGYTF. In DNA, the CDR3 is TGTGCCAGCAGCCGGGTGGACAGGGTGGATGGCTACACCTTC. The chain joins TRBV5-4 to TRBJ1-2, with TRBD1 identical over 8 bases. CDR3 length equals 14 residues. Trimming cost V 4 bases and J 6 bases; bases outside gene matches: 8. Germline lookup yields CDR1 SGHNT and CDR2 YYREEE (reference sequence).

The chain recombines TRBV7-2 with TRBJ2-2; the D gene could be TRBD1 or TRBD2 (6 bases each). Germline V gene data show CDR1 as SGHTA and CDR2 as FQGNSA. The CDR3 contains 16 residues. The V gene lost 1 base and the J gene lost 5 bases, with 14 bases spanning the gap. CDR3 DNA sequence: TGTGCCAGCAGCTTAGAGCGACAAGGGGGGACCGGGGAGCTGTTTTTT. Protein sequence: CASSLERQGGTGELFF.

This clone was observed a single time. DNA of the CDR3: TGTGCCAGCAGCCAAGATGGGATTAGCACAGATACGCAGTATTTT. This translates into CASSQDGISTDTQYF. This sequence joins TRBV4-2 and TRBJ2-3; unclear D gene. V shed 0 bases and J shed 0 bases, with 7 bases lying between them. The CDR3 consists of 15 residues. CDR1 and CDR2 (germline): LGHNA, YNFKEQ.

V usage is TRBV4-2 and J usage is TRBJ2-5; 8 bases map to TRBD1. Germline assignment: CDR1 LGHNA and CDR2 YNFKEQ. CDR3 length equals 15 residues. The ends lost 11 bases at V and 1 base at J; junction bases unmatched: 12. The CDR3 loop reads CARYPDRGLQETQYF. The DNA for the CDR3 is TGTGCCCGGTACCCTGACAGGGGCCTCCAAGAGACCCAGTACTTC.

Here the CDR3 DNA reads TGTGCCAGCAGCTTATGGCAGGGGTCTAATTCACCCCTCCACTTT. This translates into CASSLWQGSNSPLHF. This chain uses TRBV11-2 with TRBJ1-6, with a weak D call TRBD1 (6 bases). Looked up from germline, CDR1 is SGHAT and CDR2 is FQNNGV. This CDR3 is built from 15 residues. V lost 2 bases and J 6 bases, leaving 11 bases between the germline ends.

V and J are TRBV5-4 and TRBJ2-4; D is possibly TRBD1 (6 bases). With 0 bases removed from V and 3 bases from J, the gap between germline ends came to 13 bases. This CDR3 spans 16 amino acids. CDR1 SGHNT and CDR2 YYREEE come from the germline V gene (reference sequence). The CDR3 DNA follows: TGTGCCAGCAGCTTGGGGCAGGGGTTGGGCAAAAACATTCAGTACTTC. Its translation: CASSLGQGLGKNIQYF.

This clone was observed once. V is TRBV18 and J is TRBJ2-4, with TRBD1 matching 9 bases. The CDR3 is made up of 17 amino acids. Per germline, CDR1 KGHSH and CDR2 LQKENI. J lost 0 bases, V lost 4 bases, and 7 bases had no gene match. In DNA form, the CDR3 reads TGTGCCAGCTCACTTGGACAGGGGACTATAGCCAAAAACATTCAGTACTTC. The encoded protein is CASSLGQGTIAKNIQYF.

The chain carries TRBV29-1 and TRBJ1-1; D unclear. The CDR3 is 13 amino acids. V shed 6 bases and J shed 7 bases, with 18 bases lying between them. Germline V gene sequence: CDR1 SQVTM, CDR2 ANQGSEA. The CDR3 DNA follows: TGCAGCGTGCACTGGCTAGGAGGAAGTGAAGCTTTCTTT. It codes for CSVHWLGGSEAFF.

The chain couples TRBV27 to TRBJ2-1, with TRBD1 identical over 9 bases. V shed 2 bases and J 4 bases; nucleotides not matched to a gene: 3. Germline lookup yields CDR1 MNHEY and CDR2 SMNVEV (reference sequence). This CDR3 region has 15 residues. As DNA, the CDR3 is TGTGCCAGCAGTTTAGGGACAGGGAATTACAATGAGCAGTTCTTC. It specifies CASSLGTGNYNEQFF.

The gene calls are TRBV6-6 and TRBJ2-7; 8 nucleotides align to TRBD1. V lost 8 bases and J lost 2; bases outside the gene matches: 2. Germline V CDR1 and CDR2: MNHNY, SVGAGI (reference sequence). The CDR3 runs 12 residues. This CDR3 is CASRTGTYEQYF. The CDR3 nucleotides are TGTGCCAGCCGGACAGGGACCTACGAGCAGTACTTC.

The chain joins TRBV7-6 to TRBJ2-3; 7 nucleotides agree with TRBD1. CDR3 length: 13 residues. J gave up 7 bases and V 4 bases, and 5 bases lay outside the gene matches. The germline V gene has CDR1 SGHVS and CDR2 FNYEAQ. CDR3 nucleotides: TGTGCCAGCAGCTCCAGCAGGGGGAATACGCAGTATTTT. Translating gives CASSSSRGNTQYF.

This clone is a singleton in its sample. The chain carries TRBV10-1 and TRBJ1-6; D unresolved. Germline V gene data show CDR1 as WNHNN and CDR2 as SYGVQD (reference sequence). V shed 7 bases and J shed 3 bases, with 16 bases lying between them. This CDR3 is 16 amino acids long. CDR3: CASKLIDRGYNSPLHF. Here the CDR3 DNA reads TGCGCCAGCAAGTTGATCGACCGGGGCTATAATTCACCCCTCCACTTT.

The gene calls are TRBV5-6 and TRBJ1-2, with no clear D. Between the trimmed V and J ends, which lost 1 base and 3 bases, there was a span of 10 bases. This CDR3 contains 14 residues. Germline V gives CDR1 SGHDT, CDR2 YYEEEE. Here the CDR3 DNA reads TGTGCCAGCAGCTTGCCAGGCCAGGACTATGGCTACACCTTC. Translation: CASSLPGQDYGYTF.

V usage is TRBV7-9 and J usage is TRBJ2-7, with TRBD2 matching over 9 bases. This CDR3 has 15 residues. Trimming at V came to 7 bases and at J to 7 bases, leaving 14 bases not matched to a gene. Germline CDR1 is SEHNR and CDR2 is FQNEAQ (reference sequence). The CDR3 coding sequence is TGTGCCAGCAACGAAGGGACTAGCCAAGGGGAGGAGCAGTACTTC. Protein sequence: CASNEGTSQGEEQYF.

This clone has a handful of counts. This chain links TRBV5-4 with TRBJ2-3; TRBD1 matches at 7 bases. The CDR3 has 12 residues. The germline V gene has CDR1 SGHNT and CDR2 YYREEE (reference sequence). Trimming took 2 bases from V and 13 from J; bases not matched to a gene: 7. This chain's CDR3 is CASSFDRVGEYF. The CDR3 DNA is TGTGCCAGCAGCTTTGACAGGGTGGGGGAGTATTTT.

The chain uses TRBV6-5 and TRBJ2-5; D possibly corresponds to TRBD1 (5 bases). The V end was cut by 0 bases, the J end by 4 bases, with 15 bases between. CDR1 and CDR2 (germline): MNHEY, SVGAGI. The CDR3 covers 16 residues. CDR3 amino acids: CASSYSMRSGSETQYF. CDR3 nucleotide sequence: TGTGCCAGCAGTTACTCGATGAGGTCAGGGTCAGAGACCCAGTACTTC.

The chain employs TRBV5-4 and TRBJ2-3, with 10 bases fitting TRBD2. Germline V gene data show CDR1 as SGHNT and CDR2 as YYREEE (reference sequence). Trimming cost V 5 bases and J 1 base; bases outside gene matches: 4. The CDR3 is made up of 15 amino acids. This CDR3 reads CASSSGGPRTDTQYF. The CDR3 region has the DNA TGTGCCAGCAGTAGCGGGGGGCCCCGCACAGATACGCAGTATTTT.

The J gene is TRBJ2-2, the V gene TRBV7-2, with 7 bases that match TRBD1. V shed 5 bases and J 6 bases; nucleotides not matched to a gene: 12. This CDR3 has 16 amino acids. CDR1 and CDR2 from the germline V gene are SGHTA and FQGNSA. The CDR3 is CASSTRDRFRAGELFF. The CDR3 region has the DNA TGTGCCAGCAGCACCCGGGACAGATTTAGGGCCGGGGAGCTGTTTTTT.